The 25 T cell receptor beta chains listed next were all sequenced from one sample in a study of T cell responses to AZD1222 COVID-19 vaccine. TCRdb's table, derived via immunoSEQ multiplex PCR, lists solely in-frame clones and lacks some. The data show about 94,000 clones, roughly 84% seen once. The source material was peripheral blood, sampled on day 0 of AZD1222 vaccination. The receptors stem from an adult in good health.

Worth noting for this clone: Within the sample, other DNA sequences also encode this same CDR3. The chain couples TRBV19 to TRBJ1-5, with 11 bases that match TRBD1. Losses at the gene ends were 9 bases for V and 6 bases for J; bases not matched to a gene: 13. CDR1 is LNHDA, CDR2 SQIVND, per germline (reference sequence). There are 16 residues in the CDR3. This CDR3 is CASSSGTGGSGQPQHF. Written as DNA, the CDR3 is TGTGCCAGCAGTTCCGGGACAGGGGGTAGTGGTCAGCCCCAGCATTTT.

The chain joins TRBV7-9 to TRBJ1-1, with no clear D. V lost 2 bases to trimming and J lost 1 base, with 5 bases between them. There are 13 residues in the CDR3. CDR1 and CDR2 (germline): SEHNR, FQNEAQ (reference sequence). The CDR3 DNA sequence: TGTGCCAGCAGCTTAAACAGGAACACTGAAGCTTTCTTT. Protein: CASSLNRNTEAFF.

The chain recombines TRBV5-1 with TRBJ1-6; 7 bases line up with TRBD1. From germline, CDR1 is SGHRS and CDR2 YFSETQ. Trimming took 2 bases from V and 10 from J; bases not matched to a gene: 6. This CDR3 region has 14 residues. CDR3: CASSLTGERSPLHF. As DNA, the CDR3 is TGCGCCAGCAGCTTAACAGGGGAGAGGTCACCCCTCCACTTT.

The sample holds one count of this clone. The rearrangement joins TRBV19 to TRBJ1-1; perhaps TRBD1 as D (5 bases). Trimming stripped 3 bases from V and 7 bases from J, with 9 bases between. Germline CDR1 reads LNHDA; CDR2 reads SQIVND (reference sequence). This CDR3 is 12 amino acids long. CDR3 in DNA: TGTGCCAGTAGTATCGGGGCAGGTGAAGCTTTCTTT. Amino acid sequence: CASSIGAGEAFF.

This chain joins TRBV6-5 and TRBJ2-3; TRBD1 aligns across 7 bases. Germline CDR1 MNHEY, CDR2 SVGAGI. The CDR3 length is 16 residues. Losses at the gene ends were 3 bases for V and 0 bases for J; bases not matched to a gene: 6. CDR3 nucleotides: TGTGCCAGCAGTTATAGACAGGGCTTGAGCACAGATACGCAGTATTTT. It codes for CASSYRQGLSTDTQYF.

This clone was observed a few times. V usage is TRBV5-8 and J usage is TRBJ2-5, with 8 positions matching TRBD1. J lost 4 bases, V lost 3 bases, and 14 bases had no gene match. The CDR3 is made up of 17 amino acids. Germline-derived CDR1 and CDR2 are SGHTS and YDEGEE. The CDR3 protein is CASSWASGQGAGETQYF. The DNA of the CDR3 is TGTGCCAGCAGCTGGGCCTCCGGACAGGGCGCGGGAGAGACCCAGTACTTC.

V gene TRBV6-5 combines with J gene TRBJ2-1, with unresolved D. The CDR3 has 14 amino acids. The ends were cut back, 7 bases at V and 0 bases at J, with 10 bases in the middle. The germline V gene encodes CDR1 MNHEY and CDR2 SVGAGI. CDR3 sequence (DNA): TGTGCCAGCACACAGTCGGGCTCCTACAATGAGCAGTTCTTC. Protein sequence: CASTQSGSYNEQFF.

The chain is built from TRBV29-1 and TRBJ1-2, with a weak D call TRBD1 (6 bases). In germline, CDR1 is SQVTM, CDR2 ANQGSEA. V was cut by 0 bases and J by 6 bases, with 11 bases left in between. CDR3 length: 13 amino acids. In DNA, the CDR3 is TGCAGCGTTGAAGATTCAGGGGCCCATGGCTACACCTTC. Encoded protein: CSVEDSGAHGYTF.

CDR3 sequence: CASSIGGLAGFVNEQFF. As DNA, the CDR3 is TGTGCCAGTAGTATAGGGGGACTAGCGGGGTTCGTCAATGAGCAGTTCTTC. The chain has TRBV19 and TRBJ2-1; the match to TRBD2 covers 13 bases. Germline V gene lookup returns CDR1 LNHDA and CDR2 SQIVND (reference sequence). J was trimmed by 6 bases and V by 1 base; bases with no gene match: 6. The CDR3 is 17 amino acids.

The CDR3 sequence is CASSLGQANYGYTF. CDR3 nucleotide sequence: TGTGCCAGCAGTTTAGGCCAAGCTAACTATGGCTACACCTTC. This chain joins TRBV28 and TRBJ1-2; D gene ambiguous. The CDR3 runs to 14 residues. CDR1 is MDHEN and CDR2 is SYDVKM in the germline V gene. Between the trimmed V and J ends, which lost 2 bases and 0 bases, there was a span of 7 bases.

The chain has TRBV19 and TRBJ1-4; D is ambiguous. In germline, CDR1 is LNHDA, CDR2 SQIVND (reference sequence). The V gene lost 5 bases and the J gene lost 6 bases, with 19 bases spanning the gap. The CDR3 consists of 16 residues. The CDR3 coding sequence is TGTGCCAGTAGTGTTTCCTCACTGGATGGGTATGAAAAACTGTTTTTT. Translation: CASSVSSLDGYEKLFF.

CDR3 sequence: CASTGGQSNTEAFF. The CDR3 DNA follows: TGTGCCAGCACCGGAGGACAGTCGAACACTGAAGCTTTCTTT. This chain uses TRBV6-5 with TRBJ1-1, with D perhaps TRBD1 (6 bases). Trimming took off 7 bases at V and 1 base at J, with 13 bases between the two ends. Germline assignment: CDR1 MNHEY and CDR2 SVGAGI. CDR3 length equals 14 residues.

This chain uses TRBV30 with TRBJ1-5; 7 bases line up with TRBD1. Trimming removed 1 base from V and 4 bases from J; junction bases left unmatched: 1. Germline V CDR1 and CDR2: GTSNPN, SVGIG (reference sequence). This CDR3 spans 13 amino acids. CDR3 bases: TGTGCCTGGAGTGAGACAGGGAATCAGCCCCAGCATTTT. It specifies CAWSETGNQPQHF.

The V and J genes are TRBV18 and TRBJ1-1; 8 bases line up with TRBD1. With V trimmed by 4 bases and J by 1 base, 5 bases remained unmatched. The CDR3 contains 15 residues. The germline gives CDR1 KGHSH, CDR2 LQKENI. CDR3 amino acids: CASSLGQGQNTEAFF. CDR3 DNA: TGTGCCAGCTCACTCGGACAGGGACAGAACACTGAAGCTTTCTTT.

The CDR3 DNA is TGTGCCAGTAGACAGGACACGAACACTGAAGCTTTCTTT. Residues: CASRQDTNTEAFF. The chain links TRBV19 to TRBJ1-1; possibly TRBD1 for D (5 bases). CDR1 is LNHDA and CDR2 is SQIVND in the germline V gene (reference sequence). The CDR3 runs 13 residues. With 6 bases removed from V and 1 base from J, the gap between germline ends came to 9 bases.

This chain links TRBV30 with TRBJ1-1; 9 nucleotides match TRBD1. Per germline, CDR1 GTSNPN and CDR2 SVGIG (reference sequence). V lost 5 bases to trimming and J lost 5 bases; unmatched junction nucleotides: 3. This CDR3 has 12 residues. In DNA, the CDR3 is TGTGCCTGGGGACAGGGGAGTACTGAAGCTTTCTTT. Its translation is CAWGQGSTEAFF.

This chain links TRBV7-9 with TRBJ2-2, with a possible D match to TRBD1 (6 bases). The CDR3 is 13 amino acids. V was trimmed by 5 bases and J by 6 bases, leaving 10 bases between them. Germline CDR1 is SEHNR and CDR2 is FQNEAQ (reference sequence). The CDR3 DNA reads TGTGCCAGCAGCCCACAGGGACCCGGGGAGCTGTTTTTT. Its translation: CASSPQGPGELFF.

This clone came up a few times. V gene TRBV28 combines with J gene TRBJ1-3, with D maybe TRBD1 (5 bases). The CDR3 contains 16 residues. Deletions cut 5 bases from V and 4 bases from J, with 18 bases between. The V gene's germline CDR1 is MDHEN and CDR2 SYDVKM. The CDR3 coding sequence is TGTGCCAGCAGTGGCCGAGGGCAGGGCGGAGGAAACACCATATATTTT. The encoded protein is CASSGRGQGGGNTIYF.

This clone was seen a handful of times. In nucleotides, the CDR3 is TGTGCCAGCAGCTTGCGAGGGGACAGGGGCTACGAGCAGTACTTC. Its translation is CASSLRGDRGYEQYF. The chain carries TRBV5-8 and TRBJ2-7; TRBD1 aligns across 10 bases. The V segment lost 1 base and the J segment 3 bases; nucleotides outside the gene matches: 4. The germline V gene has CDR1 SGHTS and CDR2 YDEGEE. The CDR3 is made up of 15 amino acids.

The rearrangement links TRBV7-3 to TRBJ2-1; D remains unclear. Germline V gene data show CDR1 as SGHTA and CDR2 as FQGTGA. This CDR3 comprises 14 residues. V was trimmed by 2 bases and J by 0 bases, leaving 5 bases between them. CDR3 DNA: TGTGCCAGCAGCTTAGGGCCCTCCTACAATGAGCAGTTCTTC. Amino acids: CASSLGPSYNEQFF.

This clone has just one count. This chain links TRBV19 with TRBJ1-1; D remains unclear. The CDR3 is made up of 13 amino acids. Germline CDR1 LNHDA, CDR2 SQIVND (reference sequence). The V end was cut by 3 bases, the J end by 8 bases, with 13 bases between. The CDR3 DNA is TGTGCCAGTAGTATGGTCTCGTCTGAGGAAGCTTTCTTT. This translates into CASSMVSSEEAFF. The whole variable domain, filled in from reference TRBV19 and TRBJ1-1, reads DGGITQSPKYLFRKEGQNVTLSCEQNLNHDAMYWYRQDPGQGLRLIYYSQIVNDFQKGDIAEGYSVSREKKESFPLTVTSAQKNPTAFYLCASSMVSSEEAFFGQGTRLTVV.

In its sample, this clone was seen once. V and J are TRBV28 and TRBJ1-2; no reliable D call. The CDR3 is 15 amino acids. V was trimmed by 8 bases and J by 0 bases, leaving 16 bases between them. Germline lookup yields CDR1 MDHEN and CDR2 SYDVKM. In DNA, the CDR3 is TGTGCCAGCGAAAAAAGACGGACGACTAACTATGGCTACACCTTC. Protein sequence: CASEKRRTTNYGYTF.

This clone was counted only a few times. The chain is built from TRBV9 and TRBJ1-5; TRBD1 aligns across 10 bases. V lost 4 bases to trimming and J lost 7 bases; unmatched junction nucleotides: 8. The germline V gene has CDR1 SGDLS and CDR2 YYNGEE. The CDR3 extends over 15 amino acids. CDR3 in DNA: TGTGCCAGCAGCATCGGGACAGGGGAATGGCAGCCCCAGCATTTT. Protein sequence: CASSIGTGEWQPQHF.

The genes are TRBV9 and TRBJ2-6, with a tentative D call TRBD1 (8 bases). Trimming took off 4 bases at V and 1 base at J, with 15 bases between the two ends. The germline V gene has CDR1 SGDLS and CDR2 YYNGEE. This CDR3 is built from 17 residues. In nucleotides, the CDR3 is TGTGCCAGCAGCCCACAGGGGGGGGCTTCTGGGGCCAACGTCCTGACTTTC. This gives the protein CASSPQGGASGANVLTF.

As regards this clone: The sample holds other DNA sequences that translate to the same CDR3. The V call is TRBV7-8, the J call TRBJ1-5, with D uncertain. Trimming cost V 0 bases and J 0 bases, with 6 bases left between them. Germline lookup yields CDR1 SGHVS and CDR2 FQNEAQ. The CDR3 consists of 15 residues. The CDR3 loop is CASSLAGDSNQPQHF. The DNA for the CDR3 is TGTGCCAGCAGCTTAGCAGGAGATAGCAATCAGCCCCAGCATTTT.